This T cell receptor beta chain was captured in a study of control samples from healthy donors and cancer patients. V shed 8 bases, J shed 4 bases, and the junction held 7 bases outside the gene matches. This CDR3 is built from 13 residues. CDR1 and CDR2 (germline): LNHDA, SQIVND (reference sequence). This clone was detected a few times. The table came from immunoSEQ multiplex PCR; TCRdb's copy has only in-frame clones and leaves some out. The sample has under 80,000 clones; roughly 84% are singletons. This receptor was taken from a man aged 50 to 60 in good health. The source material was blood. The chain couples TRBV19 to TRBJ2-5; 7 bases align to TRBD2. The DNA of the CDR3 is TGTGCCAGTTCAGCGGGATATGGAGAGACCCAGTACTTC. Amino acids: CASSAGYGETQYF. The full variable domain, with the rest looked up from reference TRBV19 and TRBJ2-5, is DGGITQSPKYLFRKEGQNVTLSCEQNLNHDAMYWYRQDPGQGLRLIYYSQIVNDFQKGDIAEGYSVSREKKESFPLTVTSAQKNPTAFYLCASSAGYGETQYFGPGTRLLVL.